This T cell receptor (beta chain) was documented in a study of blood T cell repertoires in COVID-19. For the study at large: Acute and convalescent COVID-19 samples came from the United States, Italy and Spain. PBMCs, B-cell-depleted T cells, or T cells provided the cDNA or gDNA that made up the material.

Germline V CDR1 and CDR2: SGDLS, YYNGEE. V dropped 3 bases and J dropped 4 bases, with 13 bases sitting between them. The CDR3 is 14 amino acids. In this sample, this clone turned up once. The table came from immunoSEQ multiplex PCR; TCRdb's copy has only in-frame clones and leaves some out. The sample lists about 60,000 clones; around 91% were seen once. The chain uses TRBV9 and TRBJ1-1; maybe TRBD1 (5 bases). The sample consisted of peripheral blood. The TCR sequence derives from an older woman with active COVID-19. Here the CDR3 reads CASSAREGSTEAFF. The CDR3 DNA reads TGTGCCAGCAGCGCCCGGGAGGGGTCCACTGAAGCTTTCTTT.